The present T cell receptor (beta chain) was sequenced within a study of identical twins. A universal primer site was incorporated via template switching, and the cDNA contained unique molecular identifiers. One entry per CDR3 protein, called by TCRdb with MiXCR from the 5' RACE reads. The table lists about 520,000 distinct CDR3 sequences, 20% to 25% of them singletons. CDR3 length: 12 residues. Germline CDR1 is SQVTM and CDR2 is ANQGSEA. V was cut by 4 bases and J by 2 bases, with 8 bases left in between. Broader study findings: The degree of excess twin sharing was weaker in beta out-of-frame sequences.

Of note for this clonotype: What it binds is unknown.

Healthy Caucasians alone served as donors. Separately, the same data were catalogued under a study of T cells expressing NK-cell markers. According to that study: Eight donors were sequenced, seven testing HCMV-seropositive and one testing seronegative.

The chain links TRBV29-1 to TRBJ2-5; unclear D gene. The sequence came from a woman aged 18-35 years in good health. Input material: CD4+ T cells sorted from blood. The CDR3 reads CSVGRLQETQYF. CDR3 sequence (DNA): TGCAGCGTTGGACGGCTACAAGAGACCCAGTACTTC.